This paragraph reports one T cell receptor (beta chain). Its antigen is not identified. Libraries of TCR beta came from iRepertoire HTBI primers plus Arm-PCR of CDR3 regions. TCRdb used MiXCR to reprocess the multiplex PCR reads, holding one entry per CDR3 protein. The table lists about 500,000 distinct CDR3 sequences, roughly 17% of them singletons. Described time point: newly diagnosed GD, antithyroid drugs for less than 3 months. PBMC-derived RNA was used for the TCR library. The record originates from a study of regulatory T cells in long-lasting Graves disease. On the study more broadly: Antithyroid drug use was under 3 months in newly diagnosed Graves' patients.

Whole-study findings and limits: There was favoring of TRBV28, TRBJ1-2 and TRBJ2-5 in persistent disease.

The junction had 7 bases not matched to a gene; V was cut back by 4 bases and J by 7 bases. Per the germline V gene, CDR1 is SGHDT and CDR2 is YYEEEE. CDR3 length: 14 amino acids. The sample was also reused in another study, on T cells in Graves' hyperthyroidism and ophthalmopathy. This second report adds: The TCR CDR3 was amplified in a first-round RT-PCR using the HTBI primer set.

The source is a man aged 35 to 55 with Graves disease. Material: peripheral blood mononuclear cells (PBMCs), obtained at new diagnosis, from a patient treated with antithyroid drugs. The chain links TRBV5-6 to TRBJ2-1, with 8 bases identical to TRBD2. DNA of the CDR3: TGTGCCAGCAGCACTTCAGCGGGAGTAAATGAGCAGTTCTTC. Translation: CASSTSAGVNEQFF.